The source of this TCR beta chain is a study of T-cell reconstitution after alpha-beta-depleted transplantation in children. The length of the CDR3 is 15 residues. Germline V lookup: CDR1 MNHEY, CDR2 SVGEGT. Deletions cut 2 bases from V and 0 bases from J, with 5 bases between. Unique molecular identifiers were built into the TCRbeta library. TCRdb itself ran the PCR reads through MiXCR, one entry per CDR3 protein. The table shows about 220,000 distinct CDR3 sequences, with approximately 15% occurring only once. The clonotype comes from a male patient under 10 years old who had a stem cell transplant for acute lymphoblastic leukemia, so the T cells may come from the graft donor. This chain links TRBV6-2 or TRBV6-3 with TRBJ2-6; no clear D. The input for sequencing was PBMCs, mostly from graft donor cells, taken 360 days after TCRalphabeta/CD19-depleted stem cell transplant. CDR3 nucleotides: TGTGCCAGCAGTTACCCTATCTCTGGGGCCAACGTCCTGACTTTC. Translating gives CASSYPISGANVLTF.